One and the same sample provided the 32 T cell receptor beta chains below, sequenced in a study of shared T cell receptors in the human thymus. This table comes from immunoSEQ multiplex PCR, and its TCRdb copy is limited to in-frame clones, with some not included. The sample has approximately 730,000 clones, approximately 83% seen once. The sample was also reused in another study, on human thymus T cells.

Sequencing was done on a sample of thymocytes. Receptors originate from a girl under three years old with a congenital heart defect.

The V and J genes are TRBV6-6 and TRBJ2-5, with 9 positions matching TRBD2. V lost 7 bases to trimming and J lost 3 bases; unmatched junction nucleotides: 12. Germline CDR1 MNHNY, CDR2 SVGAGI (reference sequence). This CDR3 is built from 16 residues. The CDR3 nucleotides read TGTGCCAGCACCGGTATCAGACTAGCGGATAAAGAGACCCAGTACTTC. Translating gives CASTGIRLADKETQYF.

This chain links TRBV21-1 with TRBJ2-5; the listed D gene, TRBD2, was not tested against the DNA. TRBV21-1 is annotated as a pseudogene. The CDR3 is made up of 17 amino acids. The CDR3 sequence is CASSKGAGGGLQETQYF. CDR3 in DNA: TGTGCCAGCAGCAAGGGGGCTGGGGGGGGGCTTCAGGAGACCCAGTACTTC.

The V and J genes are TRBV2 and TRBJ2-6; no definite D call. The CDR3 length is 17 residues. V was pared by 2 bases and J by 4 bases, with 15 bases between. Germline CDR1 and CDR2: SNHLY and FYNNEI. CDR3 DNA sequence: TGTGCCAGCAGTGAAACAGCCCCTATCAGGGGGGCCAACGTCCTGACTTTC. Translating it yields CASSETAPIRGANVLTF.

This sequence joins TRBV7-9 and TRBJ2-7; 7 nucleotides agree with TRBD2. CDR1 and CDR2 from the germline V gene are SEHNR and FQNEAQ (reference sequence). The CDR3 is 15 residues long. The junction had 6 bases not matched to a gene; V was cut back by 1 base and J by 3 bases. The CDR3 coding sequence is TGTGCCAGCAGCTTAGGTGGGTGCGGGGGCTACGAGCAGTACTTC. The encoded protein is CASSLGGCGGYEQYF.

This clone came up a few times. This chain connects TRBV12-5 to TRBJ1-2, with 11 bases matching TRBD1. The CDR3 contains 18 residues. CDR1 LGHNT and CDR2 FRNRAP come from the germline V gene. V gave up 2 bases and J gave up 2 bases; unmatched junction bases: 10. This chain's CDR3 is CASGLPPEDRGPNYGYTF. CDR3 DNA sequence: TGTGCTAGTGGTTTGCCCCCCGAGGACAGGGGGCCCAACTATGGCTACACCTTC.

With respect to this clone: One end of the junction is discordant with germline, which a read error may explain. Other DNA variants within this sample encode the same CDR3. V and J are TRBV5-6 and TRBJ1-2, with D unresolved. Germline V gene lookup returns CDR1 SGHDT and CDR2 YYEEEE. This CDR3 is 16 amino acids long. In DNA, the CDR3 is TGTGCCAGCAGCTTGGTCAGGTCGCGGGGTGACTATGGCTATACCTTC. Translating it yields CASSLVRSRGDYGYTF.

This clone is a singleton in its sample. V and J are TRBV25-1 and TRBJ1-2; 7 bases agree with TRBD1. Germline CDR1 reads MGHDK; CDR2 reads SYGVNS. The V segment lost 4 bases and the J segment 2 bases; nucleotides outside the gene matches: 7. This CDR3 has 15 amino acids. The CDR3, as DNA: TGTGCCAGCAGTGGTGACAGGGCGGCGAACTATGGCTACACCTTC. Its protein is CASSGDRAANYGYTF.

The chain employs TRBV19 and TRBJ1-1; 10 bases are a match to TRBD1. From germline, CDR1 is LNHDA and CDR2 SQIVND (reference sequence). V lost 2 bases, J lost 5 bases, and 2 bases stayed unmatched. The CDR3 consists of 14 residues. For the CDR3, the DNA is TGTGCCAGTAGTATACGGGACAGGGGTACTGAAGCTTTCTTT. Its protein is CASSIRDRGTEAFF.

The gene calls are TRBV6-1 and TRBJ2-1; D is possibly TRBD2 (6 bases). Germline V lookup: CDR1 MNHNS, CDR2 SASEGT. V dropped 4 bases and J dropped 6 bases, with 16 bases sitting between them. The CDR3 has 15 amino acids. The CDR3 region is CASSGGGVEGNEQFF. The DNA for the CDR3 is TGTGCCAGCAGTGGGGGCGGGGTGGAGGGCAATGAGCAGTTCTTC.

The chain has TRBV7-9 and TRBJ2-1, with D uncertain. This CDR3 region has 14 residues. The ends were cut back, 5 bases at V and 5 bases at J, with 13 bases in the middle. Germline CDR1 is SEHNR and CDR2 is FQNEAQ (reference sequence). DNA of the CDR3: TGTGCCAGCAGCGCCCTAAAATCCCACAATGAGCAGTTCTTC. Translating gives CASSALKSHNEQFF.

The chain carries TRBV5-1 and TRBJ1-3; tentatively, D is TRBD1 (6 bases). Germline lookup yields CDR1 SGHRS and CDR2 YFSETQ. The CDR3 runs 14 residues. Trimming removed 4 bases at V and 2 bases at J, with 10 bases between. CDR3 DNA: TGCGCCAGCAGCGGGGGGGCGGCTGGAAACACCATATATTTT. The encoded protein is CASSGGAAGNTIYF.

The chain carries TRBV11-2 and TRBJ1-1, with a tentative D call TRBD1 (5 bases). Germline V CDR1 and CDR2: SGHAT, FQNNGV. This CDR3 comprises 18 residues. V lost 0 bases and J lost 2, with 19 bases in between. CDR3 region: CASSLDRWTAGCNTEAFF. Here the CDR3 DNA reads TGTGCCAGCAGCTTAGATAGGTGGACGGCAGGGTGTAACACTGAAGCTTTCTTT.

This chain links TRBV11-1 with TRBJ1-2; 12 nucleotides line up with TRBD1. The CDR3 consists of 16 residues. Trimming removed 2 bases from V and 6 bases from J; junction bases left unmatched: 7. Germline-derived CDR1 and CDR2 are SGHAT and FQDESV (reference sequence). This chain's CDR3 is CASSLPPGQGADGYTF. The CDR3 DNA reads as TGTGCCAGCAGCTTACCACCGGGACAGGGGGCCGATGGCTACACCTTC.

The genes are TRBV10-2 and TRBJ1-5; unclear D gene. Germline V gives CDR1 WSHSY, CDR2 SAAADI. The length of the CDR3 is 19 residues. The ends were cut back, 8 bases at V and 4 bases at J, with 30 bases in the middle. This CDR3 reads CASLLRDKPFHLPNQPQHF. In DNA form, the CDR3 reads TGCGCCAGCTTATTAAGAGACAAACCATTTCACTTACCAAATCAGCCCCAGCATTTT.

J is TRBJ1-2 and V is TRBV27; D call uncertain. The CDR3 sequence is 16 residues long. Germline assignment: CDR1 MNHEY and CDR2 SMNVEV (reference sequence). V was trimmed by 5 bases and J by 5 bases, leaving 21 bases between them. The CDR3 coding sequence is TGTGCCAGCAGTGCAGCCTACCCGTACAGCAAATATGGCTACACCTTC. It is translated as CASSAAYPYSKYGYTF.

The rearrangement uses TRBV7-2 and TRBJ1-6; D may be TRBD1 (6 bases). Germline-derived CDR1 and CDR2 are SGHTA and FQGNSA. V lost 3 bases to trimming and J lost 2 bases, with 17 bases between them. The CDR3 is 18 amino acids. CDR3 residues: CASSLEEQGWTYNSPLHF. The CDR3 nucleotides are TGTGCCAGCAGCTTGGAGGAACAGGGTTGGACCTATAATTCACCCCTCCACTTT.

The V call is TRBV6-1, the J call TRBJ1-5; 8 bases fit TRBD1. CDR1 is MNHNS and CDR2 is SASEGT in the germline V gene. The CDR3 totals 18 residues. V lost 0 bases and J lost 7; bases outside the gene matches: 14. In DNA form, the CDR3 reads TGTGCCAGCAGTGAAGCGCGGTCCCCAGGGGGCTCTGGACAGCCCCAGCATTTT. Protein: CASSEARSPGGSGQPQHF.

The V and J genes are TRBV6-5 and TRBJ1-1, with D maybe TRBD1 (5 bases). Per germline, CDR1 MNHEY and CDR2 SVGAGI. Trimming stripped 6 bases from V and 10 bases from J, with 21 bases between. The CDR3 has 14 amino acids. DNA of the CDR3: TGTGCCAGCAGCGAGAAAGGACTGGGGCGGGGAGCTTTCTTT. It specifies CASSEKGLGRGAFF.

This clone has just one count. The CDR3 DNA sequence: TGTGCCAGCAGCCGACCCGACAGGGAGAATGGTGGCTACACCTTC. Translating it yields CASSRPDRENGGYTF. The chain is built from TRBV7-8 and TRBJ1-2; 7 positions match TRBD1. Trimming took 5 bases from V and 7 from J; bases not matched to a gene: 13. The CDR3 spans 15 residues. Germline assignment: CDR1 SGHVS and CDR2 FQNEAQ.

The CDR3 DNA is TGTGCCAGCAGTTCGGCAACAGGGATCAGTTCACCCCTCCACTTT. Translating it yields CASSSATGISSPLHF. This chain links TRBV28 with TRBJ1-6; D may be TRBD1 (6 bases). The CDR3 totals 15 residues. Between the trimmed V and J ends, which lost 4 bases and 9 bases, there was a span of 16 bases. Germline V CDR1 and CDR2: MDHEN, SYDVKM. Full variable domain (missing parts from reference TRBV28 and TRBJ1-6): DVKVTQSSRYLVKRTGEKVFLECVQDMDHENMFWYRQDPGLGLRLIYFSYDVKMKEKGDIPEGYSVSREKKERFSLILESASTNQTSMYLCASSSATGISSPLHFGNGTRLTVT.

Comments on this clone: Other DNA sequences from this sample encode an identical CDR3 as well. The chain employs TRBV6-1 and TRBJ2-3; D is unclear. Germline CDR1 and CDR2: MNHNS and SASEGT. V lost 4 bases and J lost 0, with 5 bases in between. The CDR3 sequence is 13 residues long. CDR3 sequence reads: CASSAGSTDTQYF. The CDR3 region has the DNA TGTGCCAGCAGTGCGGGTAGCACAGATACGCAGTATTTT.

This rearrangement joins TRBV20-1 to TRBJ1-2; TRBD1 matches 8 bases. Germline CDR1 and CDR2: DFQATT and SNEGSKA (reference sequence). CDR3 length: 11 residues. DNA for the CDR3: TGCAACGGACAGGGTTTCAATGGCTACACCTTC. Its protein is CNGQGFNGYTF.

The chain carries TRBV7-9 and TRBJ2-3; 10 positions agree with TRBD2. Unmatched junction bases numbered 4, after V lost 3 bases and J lost 1 base. Looked up from germline, CDR1 is SEHNR and CDR2 is FQNEAQ (reference sequence). This CDR3 has 16 amino acids. Written as DNA, the CDR3 is TGTGCCAGCAGCTTCCTTCTAGCGGGGGGCACAGATACGCAGTATTTT. Its protein is CASSFLLAGGTDTQYF.

The chain is built from TRBV28 and TRBJ2-2; perhaps TRBD2 as D (5 bases). Trimming left V 3 bases short and J 3 bases short, with 14 bases between. The germline V gene has CDR1 MDHEN and CDR2 SYDVKM. The CDR3 runs 16 residues. The CDR3 region is CASSFGVPFYTGELFF. CDR3 DNA sequence: TGTGCCAGCAGTTTCGGGGTCCCCTTTTACACCGGGGAGCTGTTTTTT. Full variable domain (remainder filled in from reference TRBV28 and TRBJ2-2): DVKVTQSSRYLVKRTGEKVFLECVQDMDHENMFWYRQDPGLGLRLIYFSYDVKMKEKGDIPEGYSVSREKKERFSLILESASTNQTSMYLCASSFGVPFYTGELFFGEGSRLTVL.

In this sample, this clone turned up a few times. This sequence joins TRBV2 and TRBJ2-3, with TRBD2 matching over 11 bases. Germline lookup yields CDR1 SNHLY and CDR2 FYNNEI. Trimming removed 3 bases from V and 4 bases from J; junction bases left unmatched: 6. The CDR3 loop spans 16 amino acids. The CDR3 DNA follows: TGTGCCAGCAGTGAGGTGACTAGCGGGGACGCAGATACGCAGTATTTT. Amino acids: CASSEVTSGDADTQYF.

CDR3 loop: CASSKLGGGGYTF. CDR3 nucleotides: TGTGCCAGTAGTAAATTGGGGGGAGGAGGCTACACCTTC. The chain couples TRBV19 to TRBJ1-2; possibly TRBD1 for D (5 bases). Trimming stripped 4 bases from V and 8 bases from J, with 14 bases between. CDR1 LNHDA and CDR2 SQIVND come from the germline V gene (reference sequence). This CDR3 is built from 13 residues.

This sequence joins TRBV19 and TRBJ2-7, with D perhaps matching TRBD1 (6 bases). CDR3 size: 17 residues. Per germline, CDR1 LNHDA and CDR2 SQIVND (reference sequence). With 5 bases removed from V and 2 bases from J, the gap between germline ends came to 22 bases. CDR3 protein: CASSFRGGQPAPYEQYF. The CDR3 bases are TGTGCCAGTAGTTTTCGTGGAGGACAGCCGGCCCCCTACGAGCAGTACTTC.

In this sample, this clone turned up once. The chain combines TRBV10-1 with TRBJ2-7; weak D call: TRBD1 (6 bases). The CDR3 has 17 amino acids. Deletions cut 3 bases from V and 3 bases from J, with 21 bases between. Germline lookup yields CDR1 WNHNN and CDR2 SYGVQD (reference sequence). CDR3 nucleotides: TGCGCCAGCAGTGAAGCCCCAGGGGCAAACAGAATCTACGAGCAGTACTTC. It yields the protein CASSEAPGANRIYEQYF.

The CDR3 region is CASSLGGTERDTQYF. DNA of the CDR3: TGTGCCAGCAGCTTGGGTGGCACAGAGAGAGATACGCAGTATTTT. J is TRBJ2-3 and V is TRBV7-9, with no clear D. Germline assignment: CDR1 SEHNR and CDR2 FQNEAQ (reference sequence). This CDR3 region has 15 residues. The V and J ends lost 3 bases and 5 bases respectively, with 15 bases between them.

This clone was counted a single time. V usage is TRBV7-8 and J usage is TRBJ2-5; D may be TRBD1 (5 bases). From germline, CDR1 is SGHVS and CDR2 FQNEAQ. The V end was cut by 3 bases, the J end by 0 bases, with 17 bases between. The CDR3 spans 17 residues. As DNA, the CDR3 is TGTGCCAGCAGCTTCTCAGTGGGGCTCCGCTACCAAGAGACCCAGTACTTC. It specifies CASSFSVGLRYQETQYF.

J is TRBJ2-2 and V is TRBV5-6; D unresolved. V was shortened by 0 bases and J by 5 bases, with 14 bases between the two germline ends. The CDR3 sequence is 16 residues long. Germline CDR1 SGHDT, CDR2 YYEEEE. The CDR3 loop is CASSLAEARGTGELFF. CDR3 nucleotides: TGTGCCAGCAGCTTGGCTGAGGCGAGAGGAACCGGGGAGCTGTTTTTT.

In this sample, this clone turned up once. This rearrangement joins TRBV7-3 to TRBJ2-6; tentatively, D is TRBD1 (6 bases). V lost 1 base and J 0 bases, leaving 16 bases between the germline ends. The V gene's germline CDR1 is SGHTA and CDR2 FQGTGA. The CDR3 sequence is 19 residues long. The CDR3 loop is CASSLRPGHLHSGANVLTF. As DNA, the CDR3 is TGTGCCAGCAGCTTAAGGCCGGGACACCTACACTCTGGGGCCAACGTCCTGACTTTC.